The 25 T cell receptor beta chains listed next were all sequenced from one sample in a study of beta chain features in type 1 diabetes. Isolated RNA was reverse transcribed in full, so expressed TCRB transcripts were sequenced. The method was immunoSEQ multiplex PCR; TCRdb's version includes in-frame clones alone and lacks a portion of them. The sample includes 150,000 or so clones, 9% to 9.5% seen only once; the top ten take 0.55% to 0.85%. Specimen: central memory CD4+ T cells from blood. The receptors here all came from a young man in good health.

In its sample, this clone was seen a few times. The genes are TRBV28 and TRBJ1-5; possibly TRBD1 for D (6 bases). The CDR3 extends over 14 amino acids. V was cut by 5 bases and J by 1 base, with 9 bases left in between. Per germline, CDR1 MDHEN and CDR2 SYDVKM. The CDR3 nucleotides read TGTGCCAGCAGTCCCGGACAGAGCAATCAGCCCCAGCATTTT. Amino acids: CASSPGQSNQPQHF.

The chain uses TRBV6-1 and TRBJ2-3; no firm D call. The germline CDR1 and CDR2 sequences are MNHNS and SASEGT. There are 13 residues in the CDR3. V was trimmed by 7 bases and J by 3 bases, leaving 11 bases between them. CDR3 in amino acids: CASNPQATDTQYF. Written as DNA, the CDR3 is TGTGCCAGCAATCCTCAGGCTACAGATACGCAGTATTTT.

This clone was found a few times. The chain uses TRBV27 and TRBJ1-5, with 7 nucleotides matching TRBD1. CDR1 and CDR2 from the germline V gene are MNHEY and SMNVEV (reference sequence). The CDR3 length is 14 residues. V lost 6 bases and J lost 7; bases outside the gene matches: 9. The CDR3 DNA reads as TGTGCCAGCAGGGGGACAGCCACGGCGCAGCCCCAGCATTTT. It codes for CASRGTATAQPQHF.

This clone was detected only a few times. Here the CDR3 DNA reads TGTGCCAGCAGTTCCACCGGGACAGGGGATCGCGAGCAGTACTTC. Encoded protein: CASSSTGTGDREQYF. V and J are TRBV28 and TRBJ2-7; TRBD1 matches 10 bases. The V gene end was trimmed by 4 bases and the J gene end by 6 bases; junction bases not matched to a gene: 9. Germline assignment: CDR1 MDHEN and CDR2 SYDVKM. The CDR3 length is 15 residues.

The J gene is TRBJ2-6, the V gene TRBV4-1, with 9 bases aligning to TRBD1. CDR3 length: 17 residues. Per germline, CDR1 MGHRA and CDR2 YSYEKL. V gave up 5 bases and J gave up 2 bases; unmatched junction bases: 7. The CDR3 is CASSDRDRVPGANVLTF. CDR3 nucleotides: TGCGCCAGCAGCGACCGGGACAGGGTTCCTGGGGCCAACGTCCTGACTTTC.

This clone has a handful of counts. This chain joins TRBV7-8 and TRBJ1-5; D not certain. Germline CDR1 reads SGHVS; CDR2 reads FQNEAQ. V was cut by 1 base and J by 7 bases, with 8 bases left in between. CDR3 length equals 13 residues. Here the CDR3 reads CASSLVGLQPQHF. CDR3 coding DNA: TGTGCCAGCAGCTTAGTCGGTCTACAGCCCCAGCATTTT.

The table lists this clone with a few counts. The CDR3 sequence is CASSGSYEQYF. The CDR3 coding sequence is TGTGCCAGCAGCGGGAGCTACGAGCAGTACTTC. J is TRBJ2-7 and V is TRBV6-5, with D perhaps matching TRBD2 (6 bases). Looked up from germline, CDR1 is MNHEY and CDR2 is SVGAGI. V lost 6 bases and J 3 bases, leaving 6 bases between the germline ends. The CDR3 runs to 11 residues.

The rearrangement links TRBV10-3 to TRBJ2-3, with 7 bases lining up with TRBD2. Per germline, CDR1 ENHRY and CDR2 SYGVKD. CDR3 length equals 16 residues. J was trimmed by 0 bases and V by 0 bases; bases with no gene match: 3. The CDR3 DNA reads TGTGCCATCAGTGAGTCGGGGGGGTCTAGCACAGATACGCAGTATTTT. This encodes CAISESGGSSTDTQYF.

The chain carries TRBV7-2 and TRBJ2-7; D is uncertain. From germline, CDR1 is SGHTA and CDR2 FQGNSA. V shed 8 bases and J shed 0 bases, with 17 bases lying between them. The CDR3 is made up of 15 amino acids. The CDR3: CASRRGEVVSYEQYF. The CDR3 region has the DNA TGTGCCAGCCGGCGCGGCGAGGTGGTCTCCTACGAGCAGTACTTC.

This clone was seen a handful of times. This chain links TRBV7-2 with TRBJ2-7; TRBD2 aligns across 9 bases. The V gene's germline CDR1 is SGHTA and CDR2 FQGNSA. The V segment lost 2 bases and the J segment 2 bases; nucleotides outside the gene matches: 4. CDR3 length: 15 amino acids. CDR3 nucleotides: TGTGCCAGCAGCTTAATGACTAGCGGACCCTACGAGCAGTACTTC. Its translation is CASSLMTSGPYEQYF. The variable domain in full, with the rest retrieved from reference TRBV7-2 and TRBJ2-7, is GAGVSQSPSNKVTEKGKDVELRCDPISGHTALYWYRQSLGQGLEFLIYFQGNSAPDKSGLPSDRFSAERTGGSVSTLTIQRTQQEDSAVYLCASSLMTSGPYEQYFGPGTRLTVT.

Comment on this clone: The junction shows a germline mismatch at one end, possibly a read error. This sequence joins TRBV5-4 and TRBJ1-4; tentatively, D is TRBD1 (5 bases). The V gene's germline CDR1 is SGHNT and CDR2 YYREEE (reference sequence). The CDR3 length is 16 residues. CDR3 sequence: CASSQEGRSTNEKLFF. DNA of the CDR3: TGCGCCAGCAGCCAGGAGGGACGGTCAACTAATGAAAAACTGTTTTTT.

This clone has more than one count but fewer than ten. The chain employs TRBV10-3 and TRBJ2-5; no reliable D call. CDR3 size: 13 residues. V lost 8 bases to trimming and J lost 1 base, with 11 bases between them. CDR1 and CDR2 (germline): ENHRY, SYGVKD. Written as DNA, the CDR3 is TGTGCCATCTCCGTCAACAGCCAAGAGACCCAGTACTTC. It translates to CAISVNSQETQYF.

This chain connects TRBV5-1 to TRBJ2-3; TRBD2 matches 12 bases. With 0 bases clipped from V and 4 bases from J, the junction kept 9 bases outside the gene matches. CDR1 is SGHRS, CDR2 YFSETQ, per germline. The CDR3 is made up of 18 amino acids. CDR3 protein: CASSLGQAGTSGPDTQYF. Here the CDR3 DNA reads TGCGCCAGCAGCTTGGGTCAGGCCGGGACTAGCGGGCCAGATACGCAGTATTTT.

There are a few counts of this clone. This chain joins TRBV7-2 and TRBJ2-1, with 11 positions matching TRBD2. With 1 base clipped from V and 1 base from J, the junction kept 6 bases outside the gene matches. Germline assignment: CDR1 SGHTA and CDR2 FQGNSA. The CDR3 contains 18 residues. CDR3 loop: CASSLVAGGRGSYNEQFF. DNA for the CDR3: TGTGCCAGCAGCTTAGTAGCGGGGGGGAGGGGATCCTACAATGAGCAGTTCTTC. The entire variable domain, with the rest obtained from reference TRBV7-2 and TRBJ2-1, is as follows: GAGVSQSPSNKVTEKGKDVELRCDPISGHTALYWYRQSLGQGLEFLIYFQGNSAPDKSGLPSDRFSAERTGGSVSTLTIQRTQQEDSAVYLCASSLVAGGRGSYNEQFFGPGTRLTVL.

V gene TRBV7-9 combines with J gene TRBJ1-2, with D unresolved. V dropped 4 bases and J dropped 8 bases, with 14 bases sitting between them. Germline CDR1 SEHNR, CDR2 FQNEAQ (reference sequence). This CDR3 spans 13 amino acids. This CDR3 reads CASSSGDAWGYTF. For the CDR3, the DNA is TGTGCCAGCAGCTCCGGGGATGCGTGGGGCTACACCTTC. The whole variable domain, remainder taken from reference TRBV7-9 and TRBJ1-2, is DTGVSQNPRHKITKRGQNVTFRCDPISEHNRLYWYRQTLGQGPEFLTYFQNEAQLEKSRLLSDRFSAERPKGSFSTLEIQRTEQGDSAMYLCASSSGDAWGYTFGSGTRLTVV.

The chain has TRBV19 and TRBJ2-3; TRBD2 aligns across 8 bases. Germline trimming cut 5 bases from V and 1 base from J; bases unmatched to any gene: 8. Germline values: CDR1 LNHDA, CDR2 SQIVND (reference sequence). The CDR3 totals 16 residues. CDR3 sequence: CASSPRFSGGTDTQYF. For the CDR3, the DNA is TGTGCCAGTAGTCCCCGGTTTAGCGGGGGCACAGATACGCAGTATTTT.

This clone was detected only a few times. This sequence joins TRBV2 and TRBJ1-4, with D perhaps matching TRBD1 (6 bases). Trimming left V 8 bases short and J 4 bases short, with 14 bases between. In germline, CDR1 is SNHLY, CDR2 FYNNEI. The CDR3 is 14 amino acids. The CDR3 coding sequence is TGTGCCAGCCTTCGAGGACAGAGTAATGAAAAACTGTTTTTT. The encoded protein is CASLRGQSNEKLFF.

In its sample, this clone was seen many times. The chain uses TRBV7-9 and TRBJ2-7; 7 bases fit TRBD1. V gave up 3 bases and J gave up 4 bases; unmatched junction bases: 6. There are 14 residues in the CDR3. Per germline, CDR1 SEHNR and CDR2 FQNEAQ (reference sequence). For the CDR3, the DNA is TGTGCCAGCAGCTTCACAGGGGCCAGATACGAGCAGTACTTC. Amino acids: CASSFTGARYEQYF.

This clone occurred a few times. The chain employs TRBV7-2 and TRBJ2-2, with 11 bases matching TRBD2. This CDR3 is 17 amino acids long. CDR1 SGHTA and CDR2 FQGNSA come from the germline V gene. The ends lost 1 base at V and 4 bases at J; junction bases unmatched: 5. This chain's CDR3 is CASSLELAGVGTGELFF. CDR3 nucleotides: TGTGCCAGCAGCTTAGAACTAGCGGGGGTTGGCACCGGGGAGCTGTTTTTT. Complete variable domain (other parts from reference TRBV7-2 and TRBJ2-2): GAGVSQSPSNKVTEKGKDVELRCDPISGHTALYWYRQSLGQGLEFLIYFQGNSAPDKSGLPSDRFSAERTGGSVSTLTIQRTQQEDSAVYLCASSLELAGVGTGELFFGEGSRLTVL.

The genes are TRBV5-5 and TRBJ2-3; tentatively, D is TRBD2 (6 bases). The CDR3 loop spans 15 amino acids. The germline CDR1 and CDR2 sequences are SGHKS and YYEKEE (reference sequence). Trimming pared 2 bases from V and 6 bases from J, leaving 16 bases between. The DNA of the CDR3 is TGTGCCAGCAGCTTTGGAGGGCGCTCCTCGGATACGCAGTATTTT. As protein: CASSFGGRSSDTQYF.

There are a few counts of this clone. V gene TRBV4-1 combines with J gene TRBJ1-5; TRBD1 matches 7 bases. Trimming removed 0 bases from V and 2 bases from J; junction bases left unmatched: 4. This CDR3 is 16 amino acids long. Per germline, CDR1 MGHRA and CDR2 YSYEKL. The CDR3 sequence is CASSQEQGTGNQPQHF. CDR3 DNA: TGCGCCAGCAGCCAAGAACAGGGGACGGGCAATCAGCCCCAGCATTTT.

Only a few counts were recorded for this clone. V is TRBV4-1 and J is TRBJ1-1; maybe TRBD1 (6 bases). With 0 bases removed from V and 0 bases from J, the gap between germline ends came to 11 bases. From germline, CDR1 is MGHRA and CDR2 YSYEKL. This CDR3 is built from 16 residues. CDR3 residues: CASSQDRQAMNTEAFF. The CDR3 DNA reads as TGCGCCAGCAGCCAAGATCGACAGGCAATGAACACTGAAGCTTTCTTT.

The table lists this clone with a few counts. The V and J genes are TRBV5-4 and TRBJ2-1; 10 bases line up with TRBD2. CDR3 size: 15 residues. V lost 0 bases to trimming and J lost 9 bases; unmatched junction nucleotides: 6. Germline V lookup: CDR1 SGHNT, CDR2 YYREEE (reference sequence). CDR3 sequence reads: CASSLAVASGGEQFF. As DNA, the CDR3 is TGTGCCAGCAGCTTGGCAGTGGCTAGCGGGGGTGAGCAGTTCTTC.

This clone was found a few times. The chain uses TRBV4-3 and TRBJ2-7, with D uncertain. Trimming shortened V by 0 bases and J by 2 bases, and 14 bases separated the two germline ends. The CDR3 has 16 amino acids. Looked up from germline, CDR1 is LGHNA and CDR2 is YSLEER. The CDR3 reads CASSQDIVASTYEQYF. The CDR3 bases are TGCGCCAGCAGCCAAGATATTGTAGCCTCAACCTACGAGCAGTACTTC.

The sample holds many counts of this clone. The genes are TRBV19 and TRBJ2-1; D unclear. Germline CDR1 reads LNHDA; CDR2 reads SQIVND (reference sequence). V lost 2 bases and J lost 5, with 7 bases in between. The CDR3 is 13 amino acids. The CDR3 DNA follows: TGTGCCAGTAGTATATCACAGAACAATGAGCAGTTCTTC. It translates to CASSISQNNEQFF.